This T cell receptor beta chain was identified during a study of CD4 T cells in relation to SARS-CoV-2 and coronaviruses. Per germline, CDR1 SGHRS and CDR2 YFSETQ. Deletions cut 2 bases from V and 4 bases from J, with 15 bases between. The CDR3 has 15 residues. As for this clone: The antigen is not known.

Generated by immunoSEQ multiplex PCR, the TCRdb table keeps only in-frame clones and is missing some. The sample lists 65,000 or so clones; over 80% were seen once. Notes on the study in general: Compared with monoreactive clones, crossreactive clones showed significantly weaker SARS-CoV-2 expansion.

CD4+ T cells from unexposed donors were obtained before the COVID-19 pandemic (2011-2018). Naive and memory CD4+ T cells were separated from cryopreserved PBMCs. This sequence joins TRBV5-1 and TRBJ1-2; D perhaps matches TRBD1 (5 bases). The sequencing sample was made of memory CD4+ T cells from PBMCs. This clonotype was sampled from a human donor in good health. The chain's CDR3 is CASSFGGGTTYGYTF. DNA of the CDR3: TGCGCCAGCAGCTTTGGCGGCGGGACGACCTATGGCTACACCTTC.